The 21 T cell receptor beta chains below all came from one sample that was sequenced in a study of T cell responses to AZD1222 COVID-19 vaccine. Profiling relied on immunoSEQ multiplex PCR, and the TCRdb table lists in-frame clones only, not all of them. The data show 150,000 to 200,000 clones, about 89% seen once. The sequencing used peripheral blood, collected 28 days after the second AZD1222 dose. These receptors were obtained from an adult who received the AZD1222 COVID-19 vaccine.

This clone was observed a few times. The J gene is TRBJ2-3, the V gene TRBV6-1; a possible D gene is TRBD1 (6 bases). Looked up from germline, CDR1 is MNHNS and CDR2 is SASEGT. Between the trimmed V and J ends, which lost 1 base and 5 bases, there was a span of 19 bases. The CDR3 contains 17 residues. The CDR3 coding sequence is TGTGCCAGCAGTGAAGTAGGCAGGGGCCTTAGGAGAGATACGCAGTATTTT. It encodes CASSEVGRGLRRDTQYF.

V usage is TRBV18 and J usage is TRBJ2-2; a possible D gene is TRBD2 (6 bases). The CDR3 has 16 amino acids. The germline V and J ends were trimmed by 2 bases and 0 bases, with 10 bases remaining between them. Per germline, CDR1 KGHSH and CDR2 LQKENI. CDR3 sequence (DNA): TGTGCCAGCTCACCAGATTCGGGGGCGAACACCGGGGAGCTGTTTTTT. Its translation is CASSPDSGANTGELFF.

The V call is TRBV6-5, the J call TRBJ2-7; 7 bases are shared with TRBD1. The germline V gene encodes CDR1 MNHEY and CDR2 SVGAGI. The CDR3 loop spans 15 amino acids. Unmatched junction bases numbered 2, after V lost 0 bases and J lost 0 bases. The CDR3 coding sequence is TGTGCCAGCAGTTACTCGGGACAGCGCTCCTACGAGCAGTACTTC. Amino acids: CASSYSGQRSYEQYF.

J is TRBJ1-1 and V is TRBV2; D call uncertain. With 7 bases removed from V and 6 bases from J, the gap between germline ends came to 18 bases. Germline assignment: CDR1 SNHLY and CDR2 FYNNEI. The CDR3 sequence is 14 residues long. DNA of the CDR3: TGTGCCAGCAAGGACGAGGGCGCGTCCCCTGAAGCTTTCTTT. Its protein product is CASKDEGASPEAFF. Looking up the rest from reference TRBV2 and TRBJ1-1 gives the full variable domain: EPEVTQTPSHQVTQMGQEVILRCVPISNHLYFYWYRQILGQKVEFLVSFYNNEISEKSEIFDDQFSVERPDGSNFTLKIRSTKLEDSAMYFCASKDEGASPEAFFGQGTRLTVV.

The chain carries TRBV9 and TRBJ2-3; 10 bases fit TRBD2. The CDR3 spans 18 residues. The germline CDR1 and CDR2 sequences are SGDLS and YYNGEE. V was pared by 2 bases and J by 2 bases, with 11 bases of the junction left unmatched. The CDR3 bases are TGTGCCAGCAGCGTCAAGCGGGGGGGAGTTGGCCCCACAGATACGCAGTATTTT. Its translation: CASSVKRGGVGPTDTQYF.

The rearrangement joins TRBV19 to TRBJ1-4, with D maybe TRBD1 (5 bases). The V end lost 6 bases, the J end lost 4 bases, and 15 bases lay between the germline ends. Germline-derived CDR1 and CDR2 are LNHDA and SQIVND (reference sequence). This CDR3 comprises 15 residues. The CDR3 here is CASSITGTGNEKLFF. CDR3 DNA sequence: TGTGCCAGTAGCATAACCGGGACGGGTAATGAAAAACTGTTTTTT.

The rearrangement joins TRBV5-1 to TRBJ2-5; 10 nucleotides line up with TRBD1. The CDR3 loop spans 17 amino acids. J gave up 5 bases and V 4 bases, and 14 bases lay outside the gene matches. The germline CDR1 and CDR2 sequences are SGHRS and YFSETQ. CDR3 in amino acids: CASSPGTGVDFGETQYF. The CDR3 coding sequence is TGCGCCAGCAGCCCAGGGACAGGGGTTGATTTTGGGGAGACCCAGTACTTC. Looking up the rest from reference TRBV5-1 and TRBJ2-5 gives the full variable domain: KAGVTQTPRYLIKTRGQQVTLSCSPISGHRSVSWYQQTPGQGLQFLFEYFSETQRNKGNFPGRFSGRQFSNSRSEMNVSTLELGDSALYLCASSPGTGVDFGETQYFGPGTRLLVL.

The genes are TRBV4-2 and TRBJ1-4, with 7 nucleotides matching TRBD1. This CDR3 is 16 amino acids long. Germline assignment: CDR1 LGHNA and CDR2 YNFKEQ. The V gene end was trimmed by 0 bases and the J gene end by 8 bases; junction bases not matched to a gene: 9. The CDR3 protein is CASSQDLQGPKEKLFF. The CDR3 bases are TGTGCCAGCAGCCAAGACCTACAGGGGCCAAAAGAAAAACTGTTTTTT.

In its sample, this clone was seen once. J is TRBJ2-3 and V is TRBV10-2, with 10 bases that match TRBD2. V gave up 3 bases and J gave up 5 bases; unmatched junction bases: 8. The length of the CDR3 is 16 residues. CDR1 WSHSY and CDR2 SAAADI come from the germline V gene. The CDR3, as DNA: TGCGCCAGCAGTGAAGGGAGCGGGGGGGCTGGAGATACGCAGTATTTT. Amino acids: CASSEGSGGAGDTQYF.

The CDR3 DNA reads TGTGCCAGTAGCCACTTGTTGGGACAGGGAGGCCAGCCCCAGCATTTT. It encodes CASSHLLGQGGQPQHF. The chain carries TRBV19 and TRBJ1-5, with TRBD1 matching over 9 bases. The CDR3 runs to 16 residues. From germline, CDR1 is LNHDA and CDR2 SQIVND (reference sequence). V lost 6 bases and J lost 7; bases outside the gene matches: 13.

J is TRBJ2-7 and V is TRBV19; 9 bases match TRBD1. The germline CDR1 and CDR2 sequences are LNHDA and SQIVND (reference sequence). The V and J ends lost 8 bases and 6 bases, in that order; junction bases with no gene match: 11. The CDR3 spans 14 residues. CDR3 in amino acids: CASGLPGTGSEQYF. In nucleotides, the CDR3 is TGTGCCAGTGGACTACCCGGGACAGGGAGCGAGCAGTACTTC.

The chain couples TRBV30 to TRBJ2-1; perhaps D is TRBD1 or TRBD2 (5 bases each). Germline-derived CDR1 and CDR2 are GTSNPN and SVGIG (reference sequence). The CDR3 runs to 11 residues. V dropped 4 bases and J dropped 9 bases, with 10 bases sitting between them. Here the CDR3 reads CAWTDGGEQFF. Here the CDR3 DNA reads TGTGCCTGGACGGATGGGGGTGAGCAGTTCTTC.

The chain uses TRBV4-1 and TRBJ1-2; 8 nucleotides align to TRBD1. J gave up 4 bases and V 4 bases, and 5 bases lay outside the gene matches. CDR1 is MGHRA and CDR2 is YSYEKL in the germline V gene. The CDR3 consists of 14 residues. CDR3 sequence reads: CASSPQGAVYGYTF. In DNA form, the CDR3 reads TGCGCCAGCAGCCCTCAGGGGGCGGTCTATGGCTACACCTTC.

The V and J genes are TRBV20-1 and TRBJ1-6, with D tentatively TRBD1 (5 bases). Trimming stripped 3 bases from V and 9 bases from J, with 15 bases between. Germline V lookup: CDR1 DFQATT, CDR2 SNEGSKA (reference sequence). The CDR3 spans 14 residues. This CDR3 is CSASLSGQISPLHF. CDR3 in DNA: TGCAGTGCTAGTCTGTCAGGGCAGATTTCACCCCTCCACTTT.

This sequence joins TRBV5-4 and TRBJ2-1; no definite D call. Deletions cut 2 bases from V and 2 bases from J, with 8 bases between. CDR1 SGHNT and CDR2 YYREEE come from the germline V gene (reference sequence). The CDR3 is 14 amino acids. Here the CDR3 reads CASSFLGTYNEQFF. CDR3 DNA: TGTGCCAGCAGCTTCCTAGGGACCTACAATGAGCAGTTCTTC.

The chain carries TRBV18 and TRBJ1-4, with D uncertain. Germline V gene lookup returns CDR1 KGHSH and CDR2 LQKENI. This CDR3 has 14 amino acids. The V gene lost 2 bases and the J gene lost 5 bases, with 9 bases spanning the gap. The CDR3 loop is CASSPTAANEKLFF. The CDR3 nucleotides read TGTGCCAGCTCACCAACGGCGGCGAATGAAAAACTGTTTTTT.

The CDR3 region is CASRGETQYF. CDR3 nucleotides: TGTGCCAGCAGGGGGGAGACCCAGTACTTC. This chain uses TRBV25-1 with TRBJ2-5; D is undetermined. With 6 bases removed from V and 5 bases from J, the gap between germline ends came to 4 bases. The CDR3 is made up of 10 amino acids. CDR1 is MGHDK, CDR2 SYGVNS, per germline.

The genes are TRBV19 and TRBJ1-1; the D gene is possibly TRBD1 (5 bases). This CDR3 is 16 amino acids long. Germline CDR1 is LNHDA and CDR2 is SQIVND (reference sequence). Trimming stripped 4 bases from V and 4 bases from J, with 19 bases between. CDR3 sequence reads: CASSTLGAPKGTEAFF. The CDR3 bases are TGTGCCAGTAGTACCCTTGGGGCGCCTAAGGGCACTGAAGCTTTCTTT. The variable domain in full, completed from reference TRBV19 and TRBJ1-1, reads DGGITQSPKYLFRKEGQNVTLSCEQNLNHDAMYWYRQDPGQGLRLIYYSQIVNDFQKGDIAEGYSVSREKKESFPLTVTSAQKNPTAFYLCASSTLGAPKGTEAFFGQGTRLTVV.

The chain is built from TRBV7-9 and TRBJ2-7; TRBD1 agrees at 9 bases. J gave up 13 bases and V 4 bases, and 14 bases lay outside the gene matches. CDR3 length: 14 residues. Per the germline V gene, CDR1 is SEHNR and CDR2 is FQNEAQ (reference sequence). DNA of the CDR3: TGTGCCAGCAGCTCTCCCGGGACAGGGCCAACGGCATACTTC. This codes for CASSSPGTGPTAYF.

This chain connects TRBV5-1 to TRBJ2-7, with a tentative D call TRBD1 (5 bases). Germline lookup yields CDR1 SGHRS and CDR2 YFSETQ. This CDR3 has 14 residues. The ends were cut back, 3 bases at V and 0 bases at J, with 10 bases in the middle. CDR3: CASSSWTLSYEQYF. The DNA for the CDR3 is TGCGCCAGCAGCTCATGGACACTCTCCTACGAGCAGTACTTC.

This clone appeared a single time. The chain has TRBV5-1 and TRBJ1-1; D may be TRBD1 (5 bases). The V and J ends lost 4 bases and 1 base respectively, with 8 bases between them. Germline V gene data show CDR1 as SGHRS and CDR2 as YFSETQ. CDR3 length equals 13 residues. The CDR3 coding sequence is TGCGCCAGCAGCGCAGGACAGAACACTGAAGCTTTCTTT. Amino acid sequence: CASSAGQNTEAFF.